This record looks at one TCR beta chain sequence and its context. Relative to the germline gene, one junction end is altered; a read error may explain this. The data stem from a study of blood T cell repertoires in COVID-19. Study-wide context: The study drew acute and convalescent COVID-19 samples from the United States, Italy and Spain. Sample material is recorded as cDNA or gDNA derived from T cells, B-cell-depleted T cells, or PBMCs.

This CDR3 spans 13 amino acids. Seattle researchers signed up patients amid active infection and tracked them longitudinally. Original analysis: Amplification of reference gene primers was used by the study to estimate nucleated cell counts. Clones were sequenced by immunoSEQ multiplex PCR, and TCRdb holds only the in-frame ones, with some missing. V, J and clone size are those of that table, while D and trimming were read from the DNA. The data hold roughly 410,000 clones, with approximately 90% observed a single time. The sequencing sample was made of peripheral blood. The V gene is TRBV12-3 or TRBV12-4, the J gene TRBJ2-2; 9 bases map to TRBD2. The receptor comes from a woman between 35 and 50 years old with COVID-19, enrolled during active disease. CDR3 bases: TGTGCCAGCAGTTTACGGTTGTCCAGCGGGGGGACTTTT. Amino acid sequence: CASSLRLSSGGTF.